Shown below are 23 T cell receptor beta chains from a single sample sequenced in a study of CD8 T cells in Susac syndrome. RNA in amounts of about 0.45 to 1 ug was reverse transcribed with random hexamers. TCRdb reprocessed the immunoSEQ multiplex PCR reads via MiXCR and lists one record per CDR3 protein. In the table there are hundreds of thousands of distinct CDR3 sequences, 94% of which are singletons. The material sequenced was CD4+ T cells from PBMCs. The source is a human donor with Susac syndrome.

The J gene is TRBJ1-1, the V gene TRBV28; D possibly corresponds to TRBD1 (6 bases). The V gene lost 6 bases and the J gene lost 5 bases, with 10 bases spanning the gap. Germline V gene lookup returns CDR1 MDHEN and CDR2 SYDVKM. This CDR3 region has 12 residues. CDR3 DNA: TGTGCCAGCAGACCAGGGGAAACTGAAGCTTTCTTT. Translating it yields CASRPGETEAFF.

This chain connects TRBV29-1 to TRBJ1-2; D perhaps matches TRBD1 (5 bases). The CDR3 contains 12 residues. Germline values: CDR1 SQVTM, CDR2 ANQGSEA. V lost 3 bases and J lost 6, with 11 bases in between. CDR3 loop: CSVDAGSNGYTF. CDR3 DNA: TGCAGCGTTGACGCAGGGTCCAATGGCTACACCTTC.

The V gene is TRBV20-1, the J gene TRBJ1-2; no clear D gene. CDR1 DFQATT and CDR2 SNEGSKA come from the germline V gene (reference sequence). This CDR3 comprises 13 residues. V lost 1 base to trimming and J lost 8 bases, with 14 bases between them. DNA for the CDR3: TGCAGTGCTAGAGTCCAGGAGGGAGGCGGCTACACCTTC. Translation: CSARVQEGGGYTF.

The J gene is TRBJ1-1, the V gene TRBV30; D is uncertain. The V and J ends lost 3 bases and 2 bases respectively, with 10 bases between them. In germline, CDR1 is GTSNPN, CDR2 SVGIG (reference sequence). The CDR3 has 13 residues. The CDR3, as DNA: TGTGCCTGGAGAGGGCAACTAAACACTGAAGCTTTCTTT. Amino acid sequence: CAWRGQLNTEAFF.

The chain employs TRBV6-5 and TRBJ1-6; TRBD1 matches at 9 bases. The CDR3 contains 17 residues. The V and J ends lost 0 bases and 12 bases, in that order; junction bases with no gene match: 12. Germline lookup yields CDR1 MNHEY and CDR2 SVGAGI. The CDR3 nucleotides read TGTGCCAGCAGTTACTCGACAGGGGGGCAGGACTTGGAACCCCTCCACTTT. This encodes CASSYSTGGQDLEPLHF.

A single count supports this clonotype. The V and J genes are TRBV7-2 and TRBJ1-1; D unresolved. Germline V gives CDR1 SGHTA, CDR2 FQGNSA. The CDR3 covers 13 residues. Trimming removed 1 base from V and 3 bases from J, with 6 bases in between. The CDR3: CASSLEYHTEAFF. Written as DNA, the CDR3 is TGTGCCAGCAGCTTAGAGTATCACACTGAAGCTTTCTTT.

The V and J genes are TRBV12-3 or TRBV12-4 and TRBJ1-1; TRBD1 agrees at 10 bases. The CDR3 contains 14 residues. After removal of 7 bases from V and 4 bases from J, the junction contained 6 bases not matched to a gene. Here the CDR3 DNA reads TGTGCCAGCACCCTGACAGGGGGCGTCACTGAAGCTTTCTTT. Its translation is CASTLTGGVTEAFF.

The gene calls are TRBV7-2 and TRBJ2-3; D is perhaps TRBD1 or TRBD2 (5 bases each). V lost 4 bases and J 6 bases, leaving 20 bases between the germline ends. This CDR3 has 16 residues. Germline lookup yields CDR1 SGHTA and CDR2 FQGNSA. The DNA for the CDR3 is TGTGCCAGCAGCTCTAGCTTAGCCAGGGCTGGGGATACGCAGTATTTT. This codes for CASSSSLARAGDTQYF.

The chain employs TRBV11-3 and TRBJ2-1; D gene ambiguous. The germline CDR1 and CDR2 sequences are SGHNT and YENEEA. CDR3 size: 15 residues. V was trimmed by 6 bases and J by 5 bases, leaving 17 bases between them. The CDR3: CASSFESNTNNEQFF. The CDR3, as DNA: TGTGCCAGCAGTTTTGAAAGTAACACCAACAATGAGCAGTTCTTC.

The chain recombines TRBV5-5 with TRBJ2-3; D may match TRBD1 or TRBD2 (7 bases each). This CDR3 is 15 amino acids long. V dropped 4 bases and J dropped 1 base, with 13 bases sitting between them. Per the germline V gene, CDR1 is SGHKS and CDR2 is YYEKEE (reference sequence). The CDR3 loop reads CASSVTGRGTDTQYF. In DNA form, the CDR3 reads TGTGCCAGCAGCGTGACAGGGAGGGGCACAGATACGCAGTATTTT.

For the CDR3, the DNA is TGTGCCAGCAGTTCGTCGACAGGGAGGCCCCAGCATTTT. Its protein product is CASSSSTGRPQHF. The V and J genes are TRBV27 and TRBJ1-5, with TRBD1 matching over 7 bases. This CDR3 has 13 amino acids. V lost 4 bases to trimming and J lost 9 bases; unmatched junction nucleotides: 6. The germline V gene encodes CDR1 MNHEY and CDR2 SMNVEV (reference sequence).

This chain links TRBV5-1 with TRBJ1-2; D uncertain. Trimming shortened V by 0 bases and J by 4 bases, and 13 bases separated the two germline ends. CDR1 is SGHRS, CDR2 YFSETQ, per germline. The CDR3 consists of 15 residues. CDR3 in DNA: TGCGCCAGCAGCTTGGCCTTATCGGTGATCTATGGCTACACCTTC. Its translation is CASSLALSVIYGYTF.

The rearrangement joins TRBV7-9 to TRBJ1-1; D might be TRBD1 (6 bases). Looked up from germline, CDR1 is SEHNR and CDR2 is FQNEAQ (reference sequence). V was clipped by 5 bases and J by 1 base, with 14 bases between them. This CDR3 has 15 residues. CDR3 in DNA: TGTGCCAGCAGCCAACCGGCAGGGGAGAACACTGAAGCTTTCTTT. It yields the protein CASSQPAGENTEAFF.

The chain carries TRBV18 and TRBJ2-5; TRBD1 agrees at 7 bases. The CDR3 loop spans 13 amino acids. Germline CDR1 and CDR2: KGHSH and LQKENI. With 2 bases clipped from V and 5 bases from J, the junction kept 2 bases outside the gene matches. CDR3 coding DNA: TGTGCCAGCTCACCAACAGGGGCGGAGACCCAGTACTTC. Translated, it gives CASSPTGAETQYF.

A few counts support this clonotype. In DNA, the CDR3 is TGCAGTGCTAGGGGAGTTGCGAACACCGGGGAGCTGTTTTTT. It encodes CSARGVANTGELFF. The gene calls are TRBV20-1 and TRBJ2-2, with a possible D match to TRBD2 (5 bases). Germline V lookup: CDR1 DFQATT, CDR2 SNEGSKA (reference sequence). V was cut by 3 bases and J by 0 bases, with 8 bases left in between. The CDR3 runs 14 residues.

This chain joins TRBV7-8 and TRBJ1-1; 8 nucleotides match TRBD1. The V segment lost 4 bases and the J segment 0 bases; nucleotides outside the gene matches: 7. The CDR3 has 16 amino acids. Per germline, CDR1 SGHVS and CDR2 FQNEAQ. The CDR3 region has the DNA TGTGCCAGCAGCTCACCCAGGGGGCTGATGAACACTGAAGCTTTCTTT. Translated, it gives CASSSPRGLMNTEAFF.

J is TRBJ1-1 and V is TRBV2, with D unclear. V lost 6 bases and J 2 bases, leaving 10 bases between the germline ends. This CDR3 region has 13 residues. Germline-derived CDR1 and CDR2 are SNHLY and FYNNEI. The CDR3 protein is CASSPPGNTEAFF. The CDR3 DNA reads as TGTGCCAGCAGCCCACCAGGAAACACTGAAGCTTTCTTT.

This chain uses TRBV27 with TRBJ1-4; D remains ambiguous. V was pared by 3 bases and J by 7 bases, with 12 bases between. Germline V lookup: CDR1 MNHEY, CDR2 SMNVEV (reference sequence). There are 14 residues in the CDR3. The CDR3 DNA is TGTGCCAGCAGTTTGAGGATCCCTCTTGAAAAACTGTTTTTT. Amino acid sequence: CASSLRIPLEKLFF.

The CDR3 loop reads CAWSVRGDPLYEQYF. CDR3 DNA: TGTGCCTGGAGTGTGCGAGGGGACCCCCTTTACGAGCAGTACTTC. The chain recombines TRBV30 with TRBJ2-7; D is possibly TRBD1 or TRBD2 (5 bases each). V was shortened by 0 bases and J by 4 bases, with 16 bases between the two germline ends. The CDR3 is 15 residues long. In germline, CDR1 is GTSNPN, CDR2 SVGIG (reference sequence).

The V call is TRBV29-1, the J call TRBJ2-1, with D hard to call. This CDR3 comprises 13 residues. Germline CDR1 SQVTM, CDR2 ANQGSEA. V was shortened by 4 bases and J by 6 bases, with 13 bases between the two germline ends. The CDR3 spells CSVVQVARNEQFF. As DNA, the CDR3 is TGCAGCGTTGTCCAGGTAGCTCGCAATGAGCAGTTCTTC.

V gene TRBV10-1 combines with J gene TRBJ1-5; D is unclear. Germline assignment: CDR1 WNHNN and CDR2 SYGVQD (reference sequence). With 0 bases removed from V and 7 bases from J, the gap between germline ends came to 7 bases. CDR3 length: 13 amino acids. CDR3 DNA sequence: TGCGCCAGCAGTGAGTCTGGAGCACAGCCCCAGCATTTT. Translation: CASSESGAQPQHF.

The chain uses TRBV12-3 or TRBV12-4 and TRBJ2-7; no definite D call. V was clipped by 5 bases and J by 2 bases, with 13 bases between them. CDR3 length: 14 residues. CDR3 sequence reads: CASSRTSRAYEQYF. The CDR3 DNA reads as TGTGCCAGCAGTCGGACGAGCCGGGCCTACGAGCAGTACTTC.

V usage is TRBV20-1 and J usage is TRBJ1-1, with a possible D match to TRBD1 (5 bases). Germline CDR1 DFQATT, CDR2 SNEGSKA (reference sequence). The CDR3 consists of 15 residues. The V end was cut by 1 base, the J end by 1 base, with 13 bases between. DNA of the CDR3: TGCAGTGCTAGAGGGGGCGTGGGTAAGAACACTGAAGCTTTCTTT. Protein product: CSARGGVGKNTEAFF.